This T cell receptor (beta chain) was sequenced for a study of CD8+ T cells in alopecia areata. Turning to the study itself: Treated patients were given oral tofacitinib, which was dosed at 5 to 10 mg twice daily. The tofacitinib course ran for 6 to 18 months and was followed by 6 months off drug. Points from the study as a whole: Tofacitinib significantly brought down scalp clonality and expanded CD8+ clones among top 100. Numerous clones, expanded in lesions, remained in scalp and blood during tofacitinib.

As to treatment: oral pan-JAK inhibitor, 5-10 mg twice daily. Germline CDR1 and CDR2: SGHTA and FQGNSA. Trimming took 2 bases from V and 0 from J, leaving 10 bases between them. The CDR3 sequence is 15 residues long. Details on this clone: What it recognizes is unknown.

Following RNA extraction, reverse transcription yielded cDNA that acted as the sequencing template. Repertoires were generated with immunoSEQ multiplex PCR, while TCRdb's copy carries only in-frame clones and drops some. The sample lists some 200,000 clones; 45% to 75% were seen once. The sequencing used CD4+ T cells sorted from blood, collected at week 4, from a patient treated with tofacitinib. The rearrangement links TRBV7-2 to TRBJ1-1; a possible D gene is TRBD1 (5 bases). The origin of this receptor is a human donor with alopecia areata. This chain's CDR3 is CASSLQGGMNTEAFF. CDR3 in DNA: TGTGCCAGCAGCTTACAGGGAGGCATGAACACTGAAGCTTTCTTT.